One sample yielded the 9 T cell receptor beta chains listed below, sequenced in a study of T cell responses to AZD1222 COVID-19 vaccine. TCRdb's table, derived via immunoSEQ multiplex PCR, lists solely in-frame clones and lacks some. The sample lists more than 95,000 clones; 85% to 95% were seen once. The input for sequencing was peripheral blood, taken on day 0 of AZD1222 vaccination. The receptor set was obtained from an adult in good health.

This sequence joins TRBV2 and TRBJ2-1; TRBD2 might be the D (5 bases). Trimming pared 8 bases from V and 6 bases from J, leaving 17 bases between. This CDR3 has 14 residues. In germline, CDR1 is SNHLY, CDR2 FYNNEI. CDR3 sequence (DNA): TGTGCCAGCCAGATCTACTCGGGATTCAATGAGCAGTTCTTC. It translates to CASQIYSGFNEQFF.

The chain uses TRBV5-1 and TRBJ2-1, with D possibly being TRBD1 (5 bases). Germline lookup yields CDR1 SGHRS and CDR2 YFSETQ. Trimming took 2 bases from V and 8 from J, leaving 11 bases between them. CDR3 length: 13 amino acids. CDR3 nucleotide sequence: TGCGCCAGCAGCTTATACAGGTCGGATGAGCAGTTCTTC. This encodes CASSLYRSDEQFF. Complete variable domain (other parts from reference TRBV5-1 and TRBJ2-1): KAGVTQTPRYLIKTRGQQVTLSCSPISGHRSVSWYQQTPGQGLQFLFEYFSETQRNKGNFPGRFSGRQFSNSRSEMNVSTLELGDSALYLCASSLYRSDEQFFGPGTRLTVL.

The CDR3 nucleotides read TGTGCCAGCAGCGTTTTTACAGGGGGGTCTAACTATGGCTACACCTTC. Its translation is CASSVFTGGSNYGYTF. The chain carries TRBV5-6 and TRBJ1-2; 8 nucleotides match TRBD1. This CDR3 has 16 residues. V lost 4 bases, J lost 0 bases, and 8 bases stayed unmatched. The germline CDR1 and CDR2 sequences are SGHDT and YYEEEE.

The chain uses TRBV6-4 and TRBJ2-1, with 8 bases lining up with TRBD2. This CDR3 has 14 amino acids. V gave up 6 bases and J gave up 7 bases; unmatched junction bases: 8. Germline V gives CDR1 MRHNA, CDR2 SNTAGT. CDR3 nucleotide sequence: TGTGCCAGCAGACCAAGCGGGAGTCGAAATGAGCAGTTCTTC. Its translation: CASRPSGSRNEQFF.

This sequence joins TRBV10-2 and TRBJ2-3; perhaps TRBD1 as D (6 bases). This CDR3 has 12 residues. The germline V and J ends were trimmed by 5 bases and 5 bases, with 8 bases remaining between them. Germline-derived CDR1 and CDR2 are WSHSY and SAAADI. CDR3 protein: CASSSQGDTQYF. CDR3 DNA sequence: TGCGCCAGCAGTTCACAGGGAGATACGCAGTATTTT.

V usage is TRBV30 and J usage is TRBJ2-1; 8 bases map to TRBD2. Germline V CDR1 and CDR2: GTSNPN, SVGIG (reference sequence). CDR3 length: 15 amino acids. J lost 4 bases, V lost 0 bases, and 5 bases had no gene match. The CDR3 loop is CAWSVPGRDYNEQFF. Written as DNA, the CDR3 is TGTGCCTGGAGTGTACCCGGGAGGGATTACAATGAGCAGTTCTTC.

J is TRBJ2-5 and V is TRBV2; D possibly uses TRBD1 or TRBD2 (5 bases each). CDR3 length: 16 residues. Germline loops: CDR1 SNHLY, CDR2 FYNNEI. The V and J ends lost 5 bases and 3 bases respectively, with 19 bases between them. For the CDR3, the DNA is TGTGCCAGCAGTCCCGGGACCATGACGATCGAAGAGACCCAGTACTTC. It codes for CASSPGTMTIEETQYF.

The J gene is TRBJ1-1, the V gene TRBV27, with 10 nucleotides matching TRBD1. The junction had 3 bases not matched to a gene; V was cut back by 2 bases and J by 3 bases. Germline values: CDR1 MNHEY, CDR2 SMNVEV (reference sequence). This CDR3 contains 15 residues. CDR3 sequence (DNA): TGTGCCAGCAGTTTAGGGGGACAGGGGTACACTGAAGCTTTCTTT. It yields the protein CASSLGGQGYTEAFF.

J is TRBJ2-1 and V is TRBV5-5; 14 bases map to TRBD2. The V gene end was trimmed by 4 bases and the J gene end by 6 bases; junction bases not matched to a gene: 3. Germline V gives CDR1 SGHKS, CDR2 YYEKEE (reference sequence). The CDR3 is 15 amino acids. The CDR3 region has the DNA TGTGCCAGCAGCCAGACTAGCGGGAGGGCCAATGAGCAGTTCTTC. This gives the protein CASSQTSGRANEQFF.